The 27 T cell receptor beta chains below all came from one sample that was sequenced in a study of vaccination and CD4 T cells after COVID-19. This sample's treatment: approximately 9-day PBMC culture with coronavirus spike peptide pools or control peptides (ViraFEST assay). An Oncomine TCR Beta short-read assay was used to sequence the DNA from cultured CD4+ T cells. TCRdb processed the PCR reads anew with MiXCR; each CDR3 protein has one entry. The repertoire holds approximately 14,000 distinct CDR3 sequences, with approximately 55% as singletons. The antigens for these receptors are not known. Sequencing used CD4+ T cells from blood, cultured in vitro. The receptors derive from a human donor who had recovered from COVID-19.

The count of this clonotype is one. The V gene is TRBV6-1, the J gene TRBJ2-7; D is unresolved. CDR1 and CDR2 (germline): MNHNS, SASEGT. CDR3 length equals 14 residues. Trimming removed 6 bases at V and 2 bases at J, with 14 bases between. The CDR3 here is CASRRSTATYEQYF. CDR3 DNA sequence: TGTGCCAGCAGAAGGTCCACAGCCACCTACGAGCAGTACTTC.

The chain has TRBV29-1 and TRBJ1-4; D not resolved. CDR3 length: 14 residues. V shed 6 bases and J shed 7 bases, with 18 bases lying between them. The germline V gene has CDR1 SQVTM and CDR2 ANQGSEA. The CDR3 protein is CSVQTGDSSEKLFF. DNA for the CDR3: TGCAGCGTCCAGACGGGAGATTCGAGTGAAAAACTGTTTTTT.

The rearrangement uses TRBV5-4 and TRBJ2-7; tentatively, D is TRBD1 (5 bases). V lost 0 bases to trimming and J lost 4 bases, with 8 bases between them. Germline V gene data show CDR1 as SGHNT and CDR2 as YYREEE (reference sequence). CDR3 length: 13 residues. The CDR3 bases are TGTGCCAGCAGCTTGGGACAGTTGTACGAGCAGTACTTC. It yields the protein CASSLGQLYEQYF.

This clonotype came up a few times. This chain joins TRBV7-9 and TRBJ2-3, with TRBD2 matching over 8 bases. Germline V lookup: CDR1 SEHNR, CDR2 FQNEAQ (reference sequence). CDR3 length equals 17 residues. The V and J ends lost 5 bases and 2 bases, in that order; junction bases with no gene match: 12. The CDR3 here is CASSPRTSWDLTDTQYF. The CDR3 coding sequence is TGTGCCAGCAGCCCCCGGACTAGCTGGGATCTCACAGATACGCAGTATTTT. Variable domain in full (rest from reference TRBV7-9 and TRBJ2-3): DTGVSQNPRHKITKRGQNVTFRCDPISEHNRLYWYRQTLGQGPEFLTYFQNEAQLEKSRLLSDRFSAERPKGSFSTLEIQRTEQGDSAMYLCASSPRTSWDLTDTQYFGPGTRLTVL.

The rearrangement links TRBV7-2 to TRBJ1-5; a weak D match, TRBD1 (6 bases). From germline, CDR1 is SGHTA and CDR2 FQGNSA. The CDR3 spans 15 residues. V shed 0 bases and J shed 3 bases, with 9 bases lying between them. The CDR3 here is CASSLAGQINQPQHF. The DNA for the CDR3 is TGTGCCAGCAGCTTAGCTGGACAGATCAATCAGCCCCAGCATTTT.

The rearrangement joins TRBV2 to TRBJ1-1; 7 nucleotides align to TRBD1. J gave up 6 bases and V 2 bases, and 6 bases lay outside the gene matches. The CDR3 has 14 residues. Germline V gives CDR1 SNHLY, CDR2 FYNNEI. CDR3 amino acids: CASSETGAGSEAFF. The CDR3 nucleotides read TGTGCCAGCAGTGAAACAGGGGCGGGGTCTGAAGCTTTCTTT.

The chain recombines TRBV5-6 with TRBJ2-7; D may be TRBD1 (5 bases). CDR1 is SGHDT and CDR2 is YYEEEE in the germline V gene. Trimming removed 0 bases at V and 0 bases at J, with 10 bases between. CDR3 length: 15 residues. In DNA, the CDR3 is TGTGCCAGCAGCTTGGTTAGGGGCGACTCCTACGAGCAGTACTTC. It specifies CASSLVRGDSYEQYF. Using reference TRBV5-6 and TRBJ2-7 for the parts outside the CDR3, the full variable domain is DAGVTQSPTHLIKTRGQQVTLRCSPKSGHDTVSWYQQALGQGPQFIFQYYEEEERQRGNFPDRFSGHQFPNYSSELNVNALLLGDSALYLCASSLVRGDSYEQYFGPGTRLTVT.

The rearrangement uses TRBV20-1 and TRBJ2-5, with TRBD1 identical over 7 bases. The CDR3 runs 15 residues. The germline CDR1 and CDR2 sequences are DFQATT and SNEGSKA (reference sequence). V was clipped by 6 bases and J by 5 bases; unmatched bases: 15. The CDR3 DNA reads as TGCAGTGCCGCTAGGATCAGGGGGACGGGGGAGACCCAGTACTTC. This codes for CSAARIRGTGETQYF.

This clonotype was detected only once. The rearrangement uses TRBV29-1 and TRBJ2-2, with TRBD2 identical over 7 bases. Germline V gene data show CDR1 as SQVTM and CDR2 as ANQGSEA. The CDR3 runs 13 residues. V was clipped by 3 bases and J by 5 bases; unmatched bases: 3. DNA of the CDR3: TGCAGCGTTGACCGGGGAGGGACCGGGGAGCTGTTTTTT. It encodes CSVDRGGTGELFF.

Within the sample, this clonotype is medium-sized. The chain employs TRBV5-1 and TRBJ2-1; 8 nucleotides align to TRBD1. V shed 2 bases, J shed 4 bases, and the junction held 14 bases outside the gene matches. CDR1 and CDR2 from the germline V gene are SGHRS and YFSETQ. This CDR3 is 18 amino acids long. CDR3 sequence (DNA): TGCGCCAGCAGCTTACTGCCAGCGCAGGGGGCAATTTACAATGAGCAGTTCTTC. Protein: CASSLLPAQGAIYNEQFF.

This chain uses TRBV30 with TRBJ2-3; TRBD1 aligns across 7 bases. After removal of 4 bases from V and 5 bases from J, the junction contained 6 bases not matched to a gene. This CDR3 is 13 amino acids long. Germline CDR1 is GTSNPN and CDR2 is SVGIG (reference sequence). The CDR3 DNA reads TGTGCCTGGAACAGGGGTTCGGGAGATACGCAGTATTTT. It codes for CAWNRGSGDTQYF.

Concerning this clonotype: The junction differs from germline at one of its ends, possibly a read error. The chain recombines TRBV20-1 with TRBJ2-7; weak D call: TRBD1 (5 bases). From germline, CDR1 is DFQATT and CDR2 SNEGSKA (reference sequence). The CDR3 is 12 residues long. The CDR3 spells CSATRRAGPFLF. The CDR3 DNA is TGCAGTGCTACCCGAAGGGCAGGGCCTTTCCTGTTC.

The chain has TRBV27 and TRBJ2-7; 7 nucleotides match TRBD1. The CDR3 totals 13 residues. Germline CDR1 MNHEY, CDR2 SMNVEV (reference sequence). Trimming took 5 bases from V and 1 from J; bases not matched to a gene: 2. CDR3 DNA: TGTGCCAGCAGTGGGACAGATTCCTACGAGCAGTACTTC. It translates to CASSGTDSYEQYF.

V and J are TRBV20-1 and TRBJ1-5; TRBD1 matches at 9 bases. The V segment lost 6 bases and the J segment 4 bases; nucleotides outside the gene matches: 13. Germline V gene data show CDR1 as DFQATT and CDR2 as SNEGSKA (reference sequence). There are 16 residues in the CDR3. CDR3 residues: CSATEPGTGYNQPQHF. The CDR3 DNA follows: TGCAGTGCCACGGAACCCGGGACAGGGTATAATCAGCCCCAGCATTTT.

The CDR3: CASSLLSADTQYF. CDR3 DNA: TGTGCCAGCAGCTTACTTAGCGCAGATACGCAGTATTTT. The gene calls are TRBV7-3 and TRBJ2-3; D perhaps matches TRBD2 (5 bases). The length of the CDR3 is 13 residues. Trimming removed 2 bases at V and 4 bases at J, with 7 bases between. Germline V CDR1 and CDR2: SGHTA, FQGTGA.

The chain employs TRBV2 and TRBJ2-5; TRBD2 matches 8 bases. V gave up 11 bases and J gave up 5 bases; unmatched junction bases: 10. From germline, CDR1 is SNHLY and CDR2 FYNNEI. The CDR3 covers 13 residues. CDR3 nucleotides: TGTGCCTCCCAAAGTGGGACTAGGGAGACCCAGTACTTC. It encodes CASQSGTRETQYF.

The chain couples TRBV7-7 to TRBJ2-2, with a tentative D call TRBD2 (5 bases). Germline V gene data show CDR1 as SSHAT and CDR2 as FNYEAQ (reference sequence). The germline V and J ends were trimmed by 3 bases and 4 bases, with 15 bases remaining between them. There are 16 residues in the CDR3. The CDR3 DNA reads as TGTGCCAGCAGCTTCCCTAGCCAAGACCCCACCGGGGAGCTGTTTTTT. This translates into CASSFPSQDPTGELFF. Full variable domain (missing parts from reference TRBV7-7 and TRBJ2-2): GAGVSQSPRYKVTKRGQDVTLRCDPISSHATLYWYQQALGQGPEFLTYFNYEAQPDKSGLPSDRFSAERPEGSISTLTIQRTEQRDSAMYRCASSFPSQDPTGELFFGEGSRLTVL.

This clonotype has a handful of counts. This chain connects TRBV6-5 to TRBJ2-1; D might be TRBD2 (6 bases). Germline CDR1 is MNHEY and CDR2 is SVGAGI. Trimming removed 2 bases at V and 5 bases at J, with 10 bases between. The CDR3 covers 14 residues. CDR3 in amino acids: CASSYASVNNEQFF. Written as DNA, the CDR3 is TGTGCCAGCAGTTACGCTAGCGTTAACAATGAGCAGTTCTTC.

The V call is TRBV7-8, the J call TRBJ2-3; D may be TRBD1 (6 bases). CDR1 SGHVS and CDR2 FQNEAQ come from the germline V gene. This CDR3 is built from 17 residues. Trimming took 2 bases from V and 5 from J, leaving 20 bases between them. The CDR3 DNA is TGTGCCAGCAGCTTATCGGTGGTGGGGGCTGCTGGAGATACGCAGTATTTT. Amino acid sequence: CASSLSVVGAAGDTQYF.

The gene calls are TRBV20-1 and TRBJ2-3; TRBD2 matches 12 bases. This CDR3 comprises 14 residues. CDR1 is DFQATT and CDR2 is SNEGSKA in the germline V gene (reference sequence). Trimming removed 3 bases from V and 4 bases from J; junction bases left unmatched: 2. CDR3 residues: CSARTSGSSDTQYF. Here the CDR3 DNA reads TGCAGTGCTAGGACTAGCGGGAGTTCAGATACGCAGTATTTT.

This chain connects TRBV6-5 to TRBJ2-5; D assignment may be TRBD1 or TRBD2 (5 bases each). V lost 3 bases, J lost 5 bases, and 13 bases lay in between. The CDR3 has 14 residues. Germline V gives CDR1 MNHEY, CDR2 SVGAGI. In DNA, the CDR3 is TGTGCCAGCAGTTATATCAGGGACGGGGAGACCCAGTACTTC. It is translated as CASSYIRDGETQYF.

The count of this clonotype is one. This chain links TRBV5-1 with TRBJ2-1, with TRBD2 matching 9 bases. Germline CDR1 is SGHRS and CDR2 is YFSETQ. The CDR3 covers 14 residues. V trimming: 4 bases; J trimming: 5 bases; junction bases outside the gene matches: 4. The CDR3: CASSATSGHNEQFF. For the CDR3, the DNA is TGCGCCAGCAGCGCGACTAGCGGACACAATGAGCAGTTCTTC.

This clonotype was seen more than once but under ten times. V usage is TRBV20-1 and J usage is TRBJ1-1; no definite D call. CDR1 DFQATT and CDR2 SNEGSKA come from the germline V gene (reference sequence). The CDR3 consists of 14 residues. Trimming took off 0 bases at V and 4 bases at J, with 12 bases between the two ends. CDR3 sequence reads: CSARDRRLSTEAFF. The CDR3, as DNA: TGCAGTGCTAGAGATCGGCGGCTATCCACTGAAGCTTTCTTT.

The chain couples TRBV9 to TRBJ1-1; the D is unclear. Trimming removed 4 bases from V and 3 bases from J, with 10 bases in between. This CDR3 comprises 13 residues. Germline assignment: CDR1 SGDLS and CDR2 YYNGEE. CDR3 region: CASSYSPDTEAFF. DNA for the CDR3: TGTGCCAGCAGCTACAGTCCGGACACTGAAGCTTTCTTT.

In this sample, this clonotype turned up once. The genes are TRBV7-8 and TRBJ1-2; the D gene is possibly TRBD1 (6 bases). Germline V CDR1 and CDR2: SGHVS, FQNEAQ. The V end was cut by 5 bases, the J end by 4 bases, with 20 bases between. The CDR3 runs to 16 residues. The CDR3 region is CASSTQGQGVSYGYTF. DNA for the CDR3: TGTGCCAGCAGCACCCAGGGACAAGGGGTGTCCTATGGCTACACCTTC. Looking up the rest from reference TRBV7-8 and TRBJ1-2 gives the full variable domain: GAGVSQSPRYKVAKRGQDVALRCDPISGHVSLFWYQQALGQGPEFLTYFQNEAQLDKSGLPSDRFFAERPEGSVSTLKIQRTQQEDSAVYLCASSTQGQGVSYGYTFGSGTRLTVV.

V is TRBV20-1 and J is TRBJ2-7; 8 nucleotides align to TRBD2. The CDR3 extends over 14 amino acids. V shed 1 base, J shed 2 bases, and the junction held 4 bases outside the gene matches. Germline V lookup: CDR1 DFQATT, CDR2 SNEGSKA (reference sequence). In nucleotides, the CDR3 is TGCAGTGCTAGAGGAAGCGGGGGACCCTACGAGCAGTACTTC. Translation: CSARGSGGPYEQYF.

V gene TRBV6-1 combines with J gene TRBJ2-7; 8 bases map to TRBD1. The V gene's germline CDR1 is MNHNS and CDR2 SASEGT. The CDR3 is 17 amino acids. V shed 7 bases, J shed 5 bases, and the junction held 19 bases outside the gene matches. The CDR3 sequence is CASKPLPRGQGPHEQYF. The DNA of the CDR3 is TGTGCCAGCAAGCCCCTCCCCCGAGGACAGGGTCCCCACGAGCAGTACTTC.